What follows are 26 T cell receptor beta chains derived from one specimen sequenced in a study of T-cell memory formation after mild COVID-19. Each CDR3 protein gets one entry after TCRdb re-called the 5' RACE reads with MiXCR. Of over 150,000 distinct CDR3 sequences in the sample, roughly 23% were seen once. The sample consisted of PBMCs or a T cell subset sorted from them (not recorded which). The source of these receptors is an adult woman who had mild COVID-19 (a few samples of this study predate the infection). Cell type and time point are not known.

This sequence joins TRBV20-1 and TRBJ2-1, with D uncertain. The CDR3 length is 14 residues. The V end was cut by 1 base, the J end by 9 bases, with 16 bases between. Per germline, CDR1 DFQATT and CDR2 SNEGSKA (reference sequence). Here the CDR3 DNA reads TGCAGTGCTAGAGTTATGGCCCAACTCTCTGAGCAGTTCTTC. Protein: CSARVMAQLSEQFF.

The chain employs TRBV12-3 or TRBV12-4 and TRBJ2-1; the match to TRBD1 covers 9 bases. J was trimmed by 6 bases and V by 6 bases; bases with no gene match: 15. This CDR3 comprises 17 residues. This CDR3 is CASSLRWGTGLGNEQFF. CDR3 DNA: TGTGCCAGCAGCCTTCGATGGGGGACAGGGCTCGGCAATGAGCAGTTCTTC.

This clonotype was seen repeatedly, ten times or more. The chain combines TRBV12-3 or TRBV12-4 with TRBJ1-6; tentatively, D is TRBD1 (5 bases). Trimming pared 4 bases from V and 10 bases from J, leaving 11 bases between. The CDR3 length is 13 residues. CDR3 amino acids: CASSSSGGSPLHF. The DNA of the CDR3 is TGTGCCAGCAGTTCCTCGGGGGGGTCACCCCTCCACTTT.

The CDR3 region has the DNA TGTGCCAGCAGTCCCTACAGGGGGGGTACCGGGGAGCTGTTTTTT. Encoded protein: CASSPYRGGTGELFF. This chain uses TRBV6-5 with TRBJ2-2; D perhaps matches TRBD1 (8 bases). Per germline, CDR1 MNHEY and CDR2 SVGAGI. Trimming left V 5 bases short and J 5 bases short, with 15 bases between. This CDR3 region has 15 residues.

This clonotype was seen more than once but under ten times. The chain links TRBV20-1 to TRBJ2-5, with a possible D match to TRBD1 (5 bases). Germline V gene sequence: CDR1 DFQATT, CDR2 SNEGSKA (reference sequence). This CDR3 spans 13 amino acids. The ends were cut back, 5 bases at V and 2 bases at J, with 12 bases in the middle. This chain's CDR3 is CSAGASQQETQYF. The CDR3 DNA follows: TGCAGTGCTGGGGCTTCCCAACAAGAGACCCAGTACTTC.

CDR3 DNA: TGCGCCAGCAGCCAAGTACCCCCCGGGACAGGGAGTGAAAAACTGTTTTTT. It translates to CASSQVPPGTGSEKLFF. This chain links TRBV4-3 with TRBJ1-4; 9 bases line up with TRBD1. CDR3 length: 17 residues. Trimming removed 1 base from V and 7 bases from J; junction bases left unmatched: 10. The germline CDR1 and CDR2 sequences are LGHNA and YSLEER.

The chain is built from TRBV13 and TRBJ1-5, with 9 bases that match TRBD1. Germline values: CDR1 PRHDT, CDR2 FYEKMQ (reference sequence). This CDR3 is built from 15 residues. V was pared by 0 bases and J by 7 bases, with 4 bases of the junction left unmatched. CDR3: CASSLGGQGQQPQHF. Written as DNA, the CDR3 is TGTGCCAGCAGCTTAGGGGGACAGGGCCAACAGCCCCAGCATTTT.

This chain connects TRBV7-3 to TRBJ2-5, with 13 bases identical to TRBD2. Trimming cost V 2 bases and J 4 bases; bases outside gene matches: 10. The CDR3 consists of 18 residues. Germline assignment: CDR1 SGHTA and CDR2 FQGTGA. As DNA, the CDR3 is TGTGCCAGCAGCTTAGGAGAACTAGCGGGAGGGAGTGGAGAGACCCAGTACTTC. This encodes CASSLGELAGGSGETQYF. Using reference TRBV7-3 and TRBJ2-5 for the parts outside the CDR3, the full variable domain is GAGVSQTPSNKVTEKGKYVELRCDPISGHTALYWYRQSLGQGPEFLIYFQGTGAADDSGLPNDRFFAVRPEGSVSTLKIQRTERGDSAVYLCASSLGELAGGSGETQYFGPGTRLLVL.

V is TRBV7-9 and J is TRBJ2-6; D not resolved. With 4 bases removed from V and 6 bases from J, the gap between germline ends came to 1 base. CDR3 length equals 11 residues. Looked up from germline, CDR1 is SEHNR and CDR2 is FQNEAQ (reference sequence). Here the CDR3 DNA reads TGTGCCAGCAGCTCGGCCAACGTCCTGACTTTC. Its protein product is CASSSANVLTF.

This chain links TRBV20-1 with TRBJ1-2, with TRBD1 as a possible D gene (5 bases). The CDR3 length is 13 residues. V lost 2 bases to trimming and J lost 8 bases, with 15 bases between them. The germline V gene has CDR1 DFQATT and CDR2 SNEGSKA (reference sequence). The CDR3 DNA reads TGCAGTGCTAGACAGGGAGGCGAAAGCGGCTACACCTTC. The encoded protein is CSARQGGESGYTF.

This clonotype was detected only a few times. This chain uses TRBV9 with TRBJ2-5, with D perhaps matching TRBD1 (6 bases). The CDR3 spans 13 residues. The germline gives CDR1 SGDLS, CDR2 YYNGEE. With 4 bases removed from V and 5 bases from J, the gap between germline ends came to 12 bases. This CDR3 is CASSKQGGETQYF. For the CDR3, the DNA is TGTGCCAGCAGCAAACAGGGTGGCGAGACCCAGTACTTC.

This clonotype has only a few counts. This rearrangement joins TRBV18 to TRBJ1-1, with a weak D call TRBD1 (5 bases). V dropped 2 bases and J dropped 5 bases, with 15 bases sitting between them. The CDR3 covers 15 residues. The V gene's germline CDR1 is KGHSH and CDR2 LQKENI. This CDR3 reads CASSPAGLSSTEAFF. The CDR3 DNA reads as TGTGCCAGCTCACCAGCAGGGTTAAGTTCAACTGAAGCTTTCTTT.

The J gene is TRBJ2-6, the V gene TRBV24-1; D is ambiguous. Germline CDR1 and CDR2: KGHDR and SFDVKD. The CDR3 totals 12 residues. Trimming removed 10 bases from V and 0 bases from J, with 3 bases in between. Here the CDR3 reads CATSSGANVLTF. The CDR3 bases are TGTGCCACTAGCTCTGGGGCCAACGTCCTGACTTTC.

This clonotype was seen a few times. The J gene is TRBJ2-2, the V gene TRBV29-1; D possibly corresponds to TRBD2 (6 bases). This CDR3 spans 12 amino acids. Germline V CDR1 and CDR2: SQVTM, ANQGSEA. Trimming stripped 4 bases from V and 7 bases from J, with 10 bases between. The CDR3 bases are TGCAGCGTTGTTGGGGGGATCGGGGAGCTGTTTTTT. Translated, it gives CSVVGGIGELFF.

The chain uses TRBV20-1 and TRBJ2-2; a possible D gene is TRBD1 (5 bases). The V gene lost 3 bases and the J gene lost 2 bases, with 13 bases spanning the gap. The germline V gene encodes CDR1 DFQATT and CDR2 SNEGSKA (reference sequence). The CDR3 spans 15 residues. CDR3 sequence (DNA): TGCAGTGCTAGTTCTGACCAGGGTAACACCGGGGAGCTGTTTTTT. Amino acids: CSASSDQGNTGELFF.

This clonotype has a handful of counts. The chain recombines TRBV7-3 with TRBJ2-1; no firm D call. The CDR3 is made up of 14 amino acids. The V end lost 2 bases, the J end lost 2 bases, and 7 bases lay between the germline ends. CDR1 and CDR2 from the germline V gene are SGHTA and FQGTGA. The CDR3 nucleotides are TGTGCCAGCAGCTTAGGACCCCCCTACAATGAGCAGTTCTTC. Its translation is CASSLGPPYNEQFF.

About this clonotype itself: At one end the junction does not follow the germline gene, possibly because of a read error. The rearrangement joins TRBV12-3 or TRBV12-4 to TRBJ1-5; perhaps TRBD1 as D (5 bases). The CDR3 spans 15 residues. In DNA form, the CDR3 reads TGTGACAGCAGTTTAGTAGAGGGGCCTAATCAGCCCCAGCATTTT. This codes for CDSSLVEGPNQPQHF.

This clonotype was counted a few times. The V gene is TRBV6-2 or TRBV6-3, the J gene TRBJ2-1; 7 nucleotides align to TRBD2. The germline V gene has CDR1 MNHEY and CDR2 SVGEGT. The V gene end was trimmed by 6 bases and the J gene end by 7 bases; junction bases not matched to a gene: 9. The length of the CDR3 is 14 residues. The CDR3 protein is CASSNSGPLNEQFF. The CDR3 DNA sequence: TGTGCCAGCAGCAATAGCGGGCCCCTGAATGAGCAGTTCTTC.

This chain uses TRBV4-1 with TRBJ2-7; D not resolved. In germline, CDR1 is MGHRA, CDR2 YSYEKL. CDR3 length equals 14 residues. V was shortened by 2 bases and J by 4 bases, with 12 bases between the two germline ends. The CDR3 DNA reads TGCGCCAGCAGCCAATTACACCTAGGGTACGAGCAGTACTTC. Translation gives CASSQLHLGYEQYF.

This clonotype was detected only a few times. This chain connects TRBV2 to TRBJ2-2; D gene uncertain. V lost 7 bases, J lost 2 bases, and 8 bases lay in between. The CDR3 is 13 residues long. The germline gives CDR1 SNHLY, CDR2 FYNNEI. The CDR3 nucleotides are TGTGCCAGCATATCGGCTAACACCGGGGAGCTGTTTTTT. Translating it yields CASISANTGELFF.

This clonotype occurred a few times. The chain is built from TRBV7-9 and TRBJ2-1; 16 nucleotides line up with TRBD2. J was trimmed by 6 bases and V by 5 bases; bases with no gene match: 13. This CDR3 has 19 residues. Germline V gives CDR1 SEHNR, CDR2 FQNEAQ (reference sequence). The CDR3 loop reads CASSAGLAGGVGEGNEQFF. CDR3 nucleotides: TGTGCCAGCAGCGCGGGACTAGCGGGAGGGGTTGGGGAGGGCAATGAGCAGTTCTTC.

The chain recombines TRBV5-6 with TRBJ1-2, with D maybe TRBD1 (5 bases). CDR1 is SGHDT and CDR2 is YYEEEE in the germline V gene. CDR3 size: 13 residues. V was shortened by 4 bases and J by 4 bases, with 11 bases between the two germline ends. In DNA form, the CDR3 reads TGTGCCAGCAGCGGGGGTACCTCCTATGGCTACACCTTC. Encoded protein: CASSGGTSYGYTF.

This clonotype showed up just a few times. V usage is TRBV9 and J usage is TRBJ2-3, with TRBD2 matching over 7 bases. Germline CDR1 is SGDLS and CDR2 is YYNGEE. J was trimmed by 1 base and V by 0 bases; bases with no gene match: 8. The CDR3 covers 17 residues. In DNA, the CDR3 is TGTGCCAGCAGCGTAGCCCAAGCGGGATTGGGCACAGATACGCAGTATTTT. Amino acids: CASSVAQAGLGTDTQYF.

The rearrangement links TRBV3-1 to TRBJ2-3; 9 nucleotides line up with TRBD1. J lost 2 bases, V lost 4 bases, and 1 base had no gene match. CDR1 LGHDT and CDR2 YNNKEL come from the germline V gene (reference sequence). The CDR3 is made up of 14 amino acids. In nucleotides, the CDR3 is TGTGCCAGCAGCCGGGACAGGGTCACAGATACGCAGTATTTT. Its translation is CASSRDRVTDTQYF.

The chain has TRBV4-1 and TRBJ2-7; TRBD1 matches at 7 bases. The CDR3 has 17 residues. The J segment lost 2 bases and the V segment lost 0 bases, leaving 10 bases of the junction unmatched. Germline V gene lookup returns CDR1 MGHRA and CDR2 YSYEKL. CDR3 sequence reads: CASSQEPWTGETYEQYF. The DNA for the CDR3 is TGCGCCAGCAGCCAAGAACCATGGACAGGAGAAACCTACGAGCAGTACTTC.

This clonotype was seen a few times. The chain carries TRBV19 and TRBJ2-5; possibly TRBD2 for D (5 bases). Trimming removed 7 bases at V and 5 bases at J, with 8 bases between. CDR1 is LNHDA, CDR2 SQIVND, per germline (reference sequence). The CDR3 runs 11 residues. The CDR3 DNA sequence: TGTGCCAGTACTGGCGGGGAGACCCAGTACTTC. Protein: CASTGGETQYF.